This is a list of T cell receptor beta chains from one sample in a study of T-cell memory formation after mild COVID-19. TCRdb reprocessed the 5' RACE reads with MiXCR, giving one entry per CDR3 protein. The table records approximately 400,000 distinct CDR3 sequences, about 24% of them present only once. The sequenced material came from PBMCs or a T cell subset sorted from them (not recorded which). All receptors derive from an adult woman who had mild COVID-19 (a few samples of this study predate the infection). Cell type and time point are not known. The CDR3 runs from the conserved cysteine through the conserved F or W. Fields, in order: D gene, J gene, V gene, clone size, CDR3 DNA, CDR3 protein. The D gene is left open where the match is weak. The size entry is marked missing in some rows and otherwise reads once, few, many or a size class.

NA,TRBJ2-4,TRBV5-6,NA,TGTGCCAGCAGCTTGGGAGGGAGGGGGGCCAAAAACATTCAGTACTTC,CASSLGGRGAKNIQYF
NA,TRBJ2-7,TRBV12-3/TRBV12-4,NA,TGTGCCAGCAGTTTTCAGGGCCTCGAGCAGTACTTC,CASSFQGLEQYF
TRBD1,TRBJ2-7,TRBV6-5,NA,TGTGCCAGCAGTTACTCGAACAGGGGGTTTCTAGAGCAGTACTTC,CASSYSNRGFLEQYF
NA,TRBJ1-2,TRBV30,NA,TGTGCCTGGGGCGGTACAGGCAGCTATGGCTACACCTTC,CAWGGTGSYGYTF
NA,TRBJ2-2,TRBV14,NA,TGTGCCAGCAGCCAAAGGAGGCCGACGACCGGGGAGCTGTTTTTT,CASSQRRPTTGELFF
NA,TRBJ2-1,TRBV7-2,NA,TGTGCCAGCAGCGACCGGATTGAGCAGTTCTTC,CASSDRIEQFF
TRBD1,TRBJ1-1,TRBV18,many,TGTGCCAGCTCACGACAGGGGAACACTGAAGCTTTCTTT,CASSRQGNTEAFF
NA,TRBJ2-1,TRBV5-1,NA,TGCGCCAGCAGCTTGAGCGGGCGGAGGGCATACAATGAGCAGTTCTTC,CASSLSGRRAYNEQFF
TRBD2,TRBJ2-1,TRBV7-6,few,TGTGCCAGCAGCCCTCCCCGGAGAGCGGGAGTGAGCAATGAGCAGTTCTTC,CASSPPRRAGVSNEQFF
TRBD1,TRBJ1-1,TRBV7-8,NA,TGTGCCAGCAGCTTAACAGGGGATCGGATCTTGAACACTGAAGCTTTCTTT,CASSLTGDRILNTEAFF